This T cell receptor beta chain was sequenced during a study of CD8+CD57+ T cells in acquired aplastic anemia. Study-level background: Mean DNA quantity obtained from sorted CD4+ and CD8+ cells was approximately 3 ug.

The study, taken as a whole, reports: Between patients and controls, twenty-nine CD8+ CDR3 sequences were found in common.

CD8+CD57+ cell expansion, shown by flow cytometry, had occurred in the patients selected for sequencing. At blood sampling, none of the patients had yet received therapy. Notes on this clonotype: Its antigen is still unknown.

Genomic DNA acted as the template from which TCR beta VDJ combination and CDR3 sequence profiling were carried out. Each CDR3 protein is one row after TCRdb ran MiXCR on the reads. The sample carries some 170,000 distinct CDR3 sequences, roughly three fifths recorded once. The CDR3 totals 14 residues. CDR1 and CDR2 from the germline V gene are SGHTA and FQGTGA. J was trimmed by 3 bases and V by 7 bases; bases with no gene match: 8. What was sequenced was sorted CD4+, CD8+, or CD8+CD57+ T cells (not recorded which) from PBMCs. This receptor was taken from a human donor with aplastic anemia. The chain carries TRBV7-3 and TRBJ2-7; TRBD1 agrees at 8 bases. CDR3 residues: CASIPATGDYEQYF. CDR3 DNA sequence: TGTGCCAGCATCCCTGCGACAGGGGACTACGAGCAGTACTTC.